Presented here are 26 T cell receptor delta chains from one specimen sequenced in a study of Vδ1+ human thymocytes. Extracted RNA was reverse transcribed into cDNA. The CDR3 regions were amplified by multiplex PCR from V-gene primers to a constant-region primer. TCRdb reanalysed the multiplex PCR reads with CATT. Among about 75,000 delta-chain clones listed, 30% to 45% were seen once. No antigens are known for them. General study points: In the thymus, TRG and TRD repertoires looked highly polyclonal with Gaussian CDR3 lengths.

Sequenced input: Vdelta1+ gamma-delta thymocytes from the thymus. Noted subset: FACS-sorted CD3+ TCRalphabeta- TCRVdelta1+ TCRVdelta2- thymocytes. Receptors were obtained from a boy under two years old who had congenital heart surgery.

This clone was seen only a few times. Other nucleotide sequences in the sample specify the same CDR3. The V and J genes are TRDV1 and TRDJ1; D possibly corresponds to TRDD2 (5 bases). Germline V gene sequence: CDR1 TSWWSYY, CDR2 QGS. The CDR3 consists of 18 residues. The ends were cut back, 4 bases at V and 7 bases at J, with 28 bases in the middle. CDR3 sequence reads: CALGAIFPTGSPVPKLIF. DNA for the CDR3: TGTGCTCTTGGGGCCATCTTCCCTACCGGGTCCCCGGTGCCTAAACTCATCTTT.

The chain combines TRDV1 with TRDJ1; a possible D gene is TRDD3 (6 bases). The CDR3 is made up of 20 amino acids. V was cut by 1 base and J by 0 bases, with 24 bases left in between. Germline V CDR1 and CDR2: TSWWSYY, QGS. CDR3 in amino acids: CALGEQFIPAGAPYTDKLIF. Here the CDR3 DNA reads TGTGCTCTTGGGGAACAGTTTATACCGGCTGGGGCCCCGTACACCGATAAACTCATCTTT.

A note on this clone: Different DNA sequences within this sample yield the same CDR3. The rearrangement links TRDV1 to TRDJ1; 9 bases match TRDD3. The ends lost 1 base at V and 0 bases at J; junction bases unmatched: 15. The V gene's germline CDR1 is TSWWSYY and CDR2 QGS. This CDR3 has 20 amino acids. The CDR3 spells CALGEPTFLGDASYTDKLIF. Here the CDR3 DNA reads TGTGCTCTTGGGGAACCCACCTTCCTGGGGGATGCATCGTACACCGATAAACTCATCTTT.

The chain carries TRDV1 and TRDJ1, with D perhaps given as TRDD2 or TRDD3 (7 bases each). The CDR3 loop spans 21 amino acids. From germline, CDR1 is TSWWSYY and CDR2 QGS. V was clipped by 4 bases and J by 4 bases, with 34 bases between them. The CDR3 nucleotides read TGTGCTCTTGGGGGACAGGCCTTCCTCGATCTACTGCGGGATACCGACGATAAACTCATCTTT. Protein: CALGGQAFLDLLRDTDDKLIF.

The table lists this clone with a few counts. The chain links TRDV1 to TRDJ1; 12 bases match TRDD3. J was trimmed by 0 bases and V by 1 base; bases with no gene match: 18. CDR3 length: 22 residues. In germline, CDR1 is TSWWSYY, CDR2 QGS. The CDR3 DNA sequence: TGTGCTCTTGGGGAACGCCTGGGGGATACGCCTAAGTTACTTCGGTACACCGATAAACTCATCTTT. Translating it yields CALGERLGDTPKLLRYTDKLIF.

V usage is TRDV1 and J usage is TRDJ1; tentatively, D is TRDD2 or TRDD3 (5 bases each). Germline loops: CDR1 TSWWSYY, CDR2 QGS. Trimming took 1 base from V and 0 from J, leaving 39 bases between them. CDR3 length equals 25 residues. As DNA, the CDR3 is TGTGCTCTTGGGGAACCCCAGGTCGTACCCACCTACTTTGGTGGGGTATACGCGTACACCGATAAACTCATCTTT. It is translated as CALGEPQVVPTYFGGVYAYTDKLIF.

Concerning this clone: A junction boundary mismatches the germline segment, possibly from a read error. The sample has other DNA sequences that encode this CDR3 too. J is TRDJ1 and V is TRDV1; 9 bases fit TRDD3. Per the germline V gene, CDR1 is TSWWSYY and CDR2 is QGS. The CDR3 extends over 18 amino acids. CDR3 nucleotide sequence: TGTGCTCTCCGCCGACAGGCTGGGGGATTAAAGGTCACCGATAAACTCATCTTC. As protein: CALRRQAGGLKVTDKLIF.

The chain couples TRDV1 to TRDJ1, with TRDD3 identical over 10 bases. V lost 0 bases, J lost 8 bases, and 9 bases stayed unmatched. This CDR3 comprises 16 residues. Germline CDR1 is TSWWSYY and CDR2 is QGS. DNA of the CDR3: TGTGCTCTTGGGGAACTAGCCCCCCTCTGGGGGATAAAACTCATCTTT. This encodes CALGELAPLWGIKLIF.

V is TRDV1 and J is TRDJ1, with 7 bases fitting TRDD3. The germline CDR1 and CDR2 sequences are TSWWSYY and QGS. V lost 5 bases, J lost 0 bases, and 18 bases stayed unmatched. This CDR3 contains 19 residues. As DNA, the CDR3 is TGTGCTCTTGGGTCATATACTGGGGACCCGTGGGGGTACACCGATAAACTCATCTTT. Encoded protein: CALGSYTGDPWGYTDKLIF.

V gene TRDV1 combines with J gene TRDJ1; 9 bases are a match to TRDD3. The CDR3 has 17 residues. Per germline, CDR1 TSWWSYY and CDR2 QGS. Germline trimming cut 9 bases from V and 0 bases from J; bases unmatched to any gene: 14. CDR3 sequence reads: CALPSWGMGEDTDKLIF. The CDR3 DNA is TGTGCTCTGCCGTCCTGGGGGATGGGTGAAGACACCGATAAACTCATCTTT.

The chain recombines TRDV1 with TRDJ1; TRDD3 aligns across 9 bases. The CDR3 covers 19 residues. With 5 bases clipped from V and 2 bases from J, the junction kept 18 bases outside the gene matches. Germline-derived CDR1 and CDR2 are TSWWSYY and QGS. CDR3 nucleotides: TGTGCTCTTGGGCTTCGGCCTTCCCATCGTACTGGGGGAACCGATAAACTCATCTTT. Translating it yields CALGLRPSHRTGGTDKLIF.

The chain is built from TRDV1 and TRDJ1; the D gene is possibly TRDD2 (6 bases). V was shortened by 3 bases and J by 6 bases, with 17 bases between the two germline ends. The germline V gene has CDR1 TSWWSYY and CDR2 QGS. The CDR3 runs to 15 residues. For the CDR3, the DNA is TGTGCTCTTGGGGACCAACAAGCCTTCCCTCATAAACTCATCTTT. Its protein product is CALGDQQAFPHKLIF.

J is TRDJ1 and V is TRDV1; the D gene is possibly TRDD3 (5 bases). Between the trimmed V and J ends, which lost 3 bases and 3 bases, there was a span of 29 bases. The germline V gene has CDR1 TSWWSYY and CDR2 QGS. The CDR3 contains 20 residues. The CDR3 reads CALGDGGVSLRLNEADKLIF. CDR3 in DNA: TGTGCTCTTGGGGACGGGGGGGTTTCGCTTCGACTTAATGAGGCCGATAAACTCATCTTT.

This clone was observed a handful of times. The chain has TRDV2 and TRDJ1, with TRDD3 matching over 13 bases. There are 24 residues in the CDR3. The trim removed 0 bases at V and 2 bases at J, leaving 26 bases unmatched. Germline assignment: CDR1 GEAIGNYY and CDR2 EKD. The CDR3 bases are TGTGCCTGTGACACCGGCGAGATCATCCCTTACCTACTGGGGGATACGCTATCTACCGATAAACTCATCTTT. Protein product: CACDTGEIIPYLLGDTLSTDKLIF.

The V gene is TRDV1, the J gene TRDJ1, with unresolved D. Germline CDR1 TSWWSYY, CDR2 QGS. The CDR3 spans 18 residues. V lost 1 base and J lost 0, with 18 bases in between. In DNA form, the CDR3 reads TGTGCTCTTGGGGAACCTCCCCGGCCCCCGATGGACACCGATAAACTCATCTTT. This translates into CALGEPPRPPMDTDKLIF.

This clone was observed a few times. The chain uses TRDV1 and TRDJ1; TRDD3 aligns across 10 bases. Germline CDR1 and CDR2: TSWWSYY and QGS. With V trimmed by 1 base and J by 0 bases, 32 bases remained unmatched. This CDR3 has 26 amino acids. CDR3 in DNA: TGTGCTCTTGGGGAACACGGCCTTCCTATGGCCATCAAGTACTGGGGGATGGGGAAGGACACCGATAAACTCATCTTT. It translates to CALGEHGLPMAIKYWGMGKDTDKLIF.

The chain employs TRDV1 and TRDJ1; D assignment may be TRDD2 or TRDD3 (9 bases each). The germline gives CDR1 TSWWSYY, CDR2 QGS. CDR3 size: 19 residues. The V end lost 3 bases, the J end lost 4 bases, and 27 bases lay between the germline ends. The chain's CDR3 is CALGDHLPTWGIDGDKLIF. The CDR3 bases are TGTGCTCTTGGGGATCACCTTCCTACCTGGGGGATTGATGGCGATAAACTCATCTTT.

The rearrangement links TRDV1 to TRDJ1, with 8 bases lining up with TRDD3. The germline gives CDR1 TSWWSYY, CDR2 QGS. The CDR3 sequence is 18 residues long. V gave up 4 bases and J gave up 0 bases; unmatched junction bases: 13. Written as DNA, the CDR3 is TGTGCTCTTGGGGTTAGGGGTACTGGGGGCCGTGACACCGATAAACTCATCTTT. This translates into CALGVRGTGGRDTDKLIF.

The chain recombines TRDV2 with TRDJ1; a weak D match, TRDD3 (8 bases). This CDR3 spans 20 amino acids. Germline assignment: CDR1 GEAIGNYY and CDR2 EKD. Deletions cut 0 bases from V and 1 base from J, with 26 bases between. The CDR3 DNA follows: TGTGCCTGTGACACCCGCCTTCCTGGGGGGATATCAATCTTCACCGATAAACTCATCTTT. Its protein product is CACDTRLPGGISIFTDKLIF.

This clone was found a few times. At one boundary the junction diverges from the germline segment, which might be a read error. This sequence joins TRDV1 and TRDJ1; D possibly corresponds to TRDD3 (6 bases). Germline V gene sequence: CDR1 TSWWSYY, CDR2 QGS. This CDR3 is 28 amino acids long. CDR3 sequence: CALGGPSPWKRYWFPRGTQPPYTDKLIF. The DNA of the CDR3 is TGTGCTCTTGGGGGGCCTTCACCCTGGAAACGTTACTGGTTCCCACGGGGGACACAACCTCCCTACACCGACAAACTCATCTTT.

V is TRDV1 and J is TRDJ1; D possibly corresponds to TRDD3 (8 bases). V lost 0 bases and J lost 0, with 35 bases in between. Germline CDR1 is TSWWSYY and CDR2 is QGS. The CDR3 totals 24 residues. The CDR3 protein is CALGELVLSLPPTGGREYTDKLIF. CDR3 nucleotide sequence: TGTGCTCTTGGGGAACTAGTCTTGAGCCTTCCTCCAACTGGGGGCCGCGAGTACACCGATAAACTCATCTTT.

To note about this clone: The limits of the CDR3 on the DNA are not certain, so only TCRdb's listed CDR3 is given. The chain joins TRDV1 to TRDJ1; the D call TRDD3 from the table was never checked on the DNA. 18 amino acids form the CDR3, both terminal residues included. From germline, CDR1 is TSWWSYY and CDR2 QGS. The CDR3 sequence: CALGDWGGYALVTDKLIF.

The rearrangement joins TRDV1 to TRDJ1, with TRDD3 identical over 8 bases. V gave up 5 bases and J gave up 0 bases; unmatched junction bases: 26. In germline, CDR1 is TSWWSYY, CDR2 QGS. The CDR3 runs 22 residues. CDR3 amino acids: CALGLSLSYMGDLSPYTDKLIF. The CDR3 DNA is TGTGCTCTTGGGCTGTCCCTTTCCTATATGGGGGATCTCTCCCCGTACACCGATAAACTCATCTTT.

The sample holds a few counts of this clone. V and J are TRDV1 and TRDJ1; 8 bases are shared with TRDD2. Germline CDR1 is TSWWSYY and CDR2 is QGS. The CDR3 loop spans 17 amino acids. Trimming took 4 bases from V and 0 from J; bases not matched to a gene: 10. The CDR3 protein is CALGGALLPTDTDKLIF. The CDR3 coding sequence is TGTGCTCTTGGGGGTGCCCTGCTTCCTACCGACACCGATAAACTCATCTTT.

The chain employs TRDV1 and TRDJ1; D is perhaps TRDD3 (6 bases). Germline CDR1 reads TSWWSYY; CDR2 reads QGS. Trimming removed 2 bases from V and 1 base from J, with 53 bases in between. The CDR3 runs 29 residues. The CDR3 region has the DNA TGTGCTCTTGGGGAAAGAGATTTAGGCGGCCCGGCCAACTCCTATGTATGCCTGGACACCTGCTGGGGCACCGATAAACTCATCTTT. Protein product: CALGERDLGGPANSYVCLDTCWGTDKLIF.

The chain uses TRDV1 and TRDJ1; D possibly corresponds to TRDD3 (5 bases). The CDR3 length is 20 residues. Germline CDR1 is TSWWSYY and CDR2 is QGS. The V gene lost 0 bases and the J gene lost 1 base, with 24 bases spanning the gap. In DNA, the CDR3 is TGTGCTCTTGGGGAACTAGCTCTCCCCTATCGGGATCCATGCACCGATAAACTCATCTTT. Its protein product is CALGELALPYRDPCTDKLIF.